The clone carrying this TCR beta chain was seen a single time. Its antigen is not identified. The CDR3 consists of 13 residues. Trimming removed 6 bases from V and 7 bases from J, with 18 bases in between. Germline-derived CDR1 and CDR2 are DFQATT and SNEGSKA (reference sequence). The time point was: persistent/refractory GD, antithyroid drugs over 5 years with positive TRAb. The TCR library was prepared using RNA isolated from PBMCs. Graves' disease diagnosis was established per American Thyroid Association guidelines. These data belong to a study of regulatory T cells in long-lasting Graves disease. Across the study: Persistent Graves' disease denoted over 5 years of antithyroid drugs plus positive TSH receptor antibodies. Findings of the study overall: TRBV28 was favored in persistent disease, as were TRBJ1-2 and TRBJ2-5. Newly diagnosed patients had higher TCR diversity than persistent Graves' patients did.

In building TCR beta libraries, iRepertoire HTBI primers were used together with Arm-PCR of CDR3 regions. Via MiXCR, TCRdb re-called the multiplex PCR reads, giving one row per CDR3 protein. In the table there are approximately 360,000 distinct CDR3 sequences, approximately 25% of which are singletons. The sequence was collected from a woman aged 40 to 49 with Graves disease. Specimen: peripheral blood mononuclear cells (PBMCs), collected when the disease was refractory, from a patient treated with antithyroid drugs. The chain employs TRBV20-1 and TRBJ2-5; D is possibly TRBD1 (6 bases). The CDR3 spells CSADNRDQGTQYF. CDR3 bases: TGCAGTGCAGATAACAGGGACCAGGGGACCCAGTACTTC.